The sequence of this T cell receptor (beta chain) was determined in a study of vaccination effects on CD4 cells after COVID-19. In the case of this clone: Its matching antigen is unknown.

Viral peptide pools were used in the ViraFEST assay to expand antigen-specific CD4+ T cells, and sequencing came afterward. At the end of less than 12 days of culture, CD4+ T cells were isolated. Every well got over 1.5 million PBMC, which were grown with around 10 IU/ml IL-2 and about 9.2 ug/ml peptides. Germline assignment: CDR1 SNHLY and CDR2 FYNNEI. V lost 5 bases, J lost 3 bases, and 10 bases lay in between. This CDR3 contains 13 residues. Profiled with immunoSEQ multiplex PCR; TCRdb holds only in-frame clones, not every one. The repertoire has tens of thousands of clones, approximately 80% of them found once; the top ten carry roughly 2.7%.

This TCR was sampled from a human donor who received a COVID-19 vaccine. This sequence joins TRBV2 and TRBJ2-5; D ambiguous. The sample was CD4+ T cells from PBMCs cultured with HCoV-229E spike peptides, taken before COVID-19 vaccination. The CDR3 sequence is CASSYTSKETQYF. The CDR3 DNA reads TGTGCCAGCAGTTATACTTCCAAAGAGACCCAGTACTTC. The entire variable domain, with the rest obtained from reference TRBV2 and TRBJ2-5, is as follows: EPEVTQTPSHQVTQMGQEVILRCVPISNHLYFYWYRQILGQKVEFLVSFYNNEISEKSEIFDDQFSVERPDGSNFTLKIRSTKLEDSAMYFCASSYTSKETQYFGPGTRLLVL.